Listed below are T cell receptor beta chains from one sample, sequenced in a study of T and B cells in COVID-19 patients. MiXCR, applied by TCRdb to the multiplex PCR reads, yields one record per CDR3 protein. The sample holds 2,500 to 3,500 distinct CDR3 sequences, under 30% seen once. Sequenced input: blood. Source of these receptors: a human donor with active COVID-19. The donor label of this sample is uncertain. Each CDR3 is given with its conserved first and last residue. A D gene is named only where the DNA matches it firmly.

V	J	D	CDR3
TRBV6-5	TRBJ2-1	NA	CASSEETSNYNEQFF
TRBV19	TRBJ1-2	TRBD1	CASSTSGTGDYGYTF
TRBV6-1	TRBJ2-7	NA	CASSRDGYEQYF
TRBV5-6	TRBJ2-2	TRBD1	CASSFWDRAGELFF
TRBV29-1	TRBJ2-5	NA	CSVARMGGETQYF
TRBV6-1	TRBJ2-7	NA	CASSEELLRTYEQYF
TRBV6-5	TRBJ2-3	NA	CASSGTGSATKYF
TRBV6-5	TRBJ1-6	NA	CASSPRDSSYNSPLHF
TRBV12-3/TRBV12-4	TRBJ2-7	NA	CASSLAGDGSYEQYF
TRBV7-9	TRBJ1-2	NA	CASSLGSGSYGYTF
TRBV5-6	TRBJ2-5	NA	CASSQGPGETQYF
TRBV6-4	TRBJ1-1	NA	CASSDSARRGKAFF
TRBV27	TRBJ2-5	TRBD2	CASRTSGETQYF
TRBV5-1	TRBJ2-1	TRBD2	CASSLAEVPSGGGRQFF
TRBV12-3/TRBV12-4	TRBJ1-5	NA	CASTIPGMEPQHF
TRBV30	TRBJ2-2	NA	CAWSPRDLGAGELFF
TRBV19	TRBJ2-1	TRBD1	CASSIDPTGQVEQFF
TRBV5-6	TRBJ2-1	NA	CASSPVGGGPYNEQFF
TRBV6-1	TRBJ1-4	TRBD1	CASSEGQGLGKLFF
TRBV29-1	TRBJ1-2	NA	CSVRGVDYGYTF
TRBV6-5	TRBJ2-7	NA	CASNQQQYYEQYF
TRBV19	TRBJ1-1	NA	CASSTMWAGEAFF
TRBV6-5	TRBJ2-2	TRBD2	CASSSYFPGLAGDPSTGELFF
TRBV4-1	TRBJ2-1	NA	CASSREKGYEQFF
TRBV6-5	TRBJ2-3	NA	CASGIGGGTDTQYF
TRBV19	TRBJ1-1	TRBD1	CASSTRDRLTEAFF
TRBV10-3	TRBJ2-5	TRBD1	CAISPNPGQGHWETQYF
TRBV6-2/TRBV6-3	TRBJ2-1	NA	CASSFGLTSYNEQFF
TRBV5-6	TRBJ2-1	NA	CASSRGSSSYNEQFF
TRBV12-3/TRBV12-4	TRBJ2-7	NA	CASSYLPSPSYEQYF
TRBV4-1	TRBJ1-4	NA	CASSQARLLRPRRGEKLFF